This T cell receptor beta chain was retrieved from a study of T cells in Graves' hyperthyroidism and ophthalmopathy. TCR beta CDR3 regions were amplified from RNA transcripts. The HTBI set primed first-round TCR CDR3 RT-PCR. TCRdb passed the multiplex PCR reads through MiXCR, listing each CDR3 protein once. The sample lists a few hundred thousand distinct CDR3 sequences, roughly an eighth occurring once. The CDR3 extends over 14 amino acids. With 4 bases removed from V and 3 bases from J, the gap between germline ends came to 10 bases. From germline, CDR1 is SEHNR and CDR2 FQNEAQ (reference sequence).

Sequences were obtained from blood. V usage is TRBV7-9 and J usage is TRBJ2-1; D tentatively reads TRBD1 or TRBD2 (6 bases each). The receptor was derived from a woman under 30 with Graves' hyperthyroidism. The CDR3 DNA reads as TGTGCCAGCAGCTCGCGGGGACACTACAATGAGCAGTTCTTC. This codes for CASSSRGHYNEQFF. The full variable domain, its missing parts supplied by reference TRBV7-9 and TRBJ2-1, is DTGVSQNPRHKITKRGQNVTFRCDPISEHNRLYWYRQTLGQGPEFLTYFQNEAQLEKSRLLSDRFSAERPKGSFSTLEIQRTEQGDSAMYLCASSSRGHYNEQFFGPGTRLTVL.